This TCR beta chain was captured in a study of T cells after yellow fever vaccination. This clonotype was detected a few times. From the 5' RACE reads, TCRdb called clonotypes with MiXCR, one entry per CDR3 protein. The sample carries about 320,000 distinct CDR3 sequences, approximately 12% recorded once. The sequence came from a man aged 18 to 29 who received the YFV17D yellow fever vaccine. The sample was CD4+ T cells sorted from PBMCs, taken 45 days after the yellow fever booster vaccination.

CDR3 DNA: TGTGCCAGCAGCACCCAGACAGGTTCCCATGAAAAACTGTTTTTT. Its translation: CASSTQTGSHEKLFF. The J gene is TRBJ1-4, the V gene TRBV7-2; the D gene is possibly TRBD1 (6 bases). CDR3 length: 15 residues. Trimming took off 5 bases at V and 6 bases at J, with 16 bases between the two ends. CDR1 and CDR2 from the germline V gene are SGHTA and FQGNSA.